This TCR beta chain was captured by sequencing in a study of T cell responses to AZD1222 COVID-19 vaccine. The germline V gene encodes CDR1 ENHRY and CDR2 SYGVKD. CDR3 length: 11 residues. V was shortened by 10 bases and J by 1 base, with 7 bases between the two germline ends. This clone appeared a single time. Libraries were prepared by immunoSEQ multiplex PCR; TCRdb keeps only in-frame clonotypes and omits some of them. The sample has about 180,000 clones; around nine tenths are singletons. This TCR derives from an adult who received the AZD1222 COVID-19 vaccine. The genes are TRBV10-3 and TRBJ1-1, with D unresolved. The material was peripheral blood, obtained 28 days after the second AZD1222 dose. CDR3 residues: CATRTNTEAFF. CDR3 sequence (DNA): TGTGCCACCCGAACGAACACTGAAGCTTTCTTT.